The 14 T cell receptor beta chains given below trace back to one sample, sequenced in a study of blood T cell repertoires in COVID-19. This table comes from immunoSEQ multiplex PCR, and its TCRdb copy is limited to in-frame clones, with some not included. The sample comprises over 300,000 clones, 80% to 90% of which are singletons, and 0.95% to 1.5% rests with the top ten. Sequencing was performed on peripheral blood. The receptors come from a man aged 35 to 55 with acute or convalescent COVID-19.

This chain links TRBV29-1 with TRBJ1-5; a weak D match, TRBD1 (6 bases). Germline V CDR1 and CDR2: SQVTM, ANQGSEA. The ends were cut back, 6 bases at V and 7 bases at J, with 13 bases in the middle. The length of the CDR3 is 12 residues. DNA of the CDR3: TGCAGCGTCGCACAGGGAGGGCAGCCCCAGCATTTT. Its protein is CSVAQGGQPQHF.

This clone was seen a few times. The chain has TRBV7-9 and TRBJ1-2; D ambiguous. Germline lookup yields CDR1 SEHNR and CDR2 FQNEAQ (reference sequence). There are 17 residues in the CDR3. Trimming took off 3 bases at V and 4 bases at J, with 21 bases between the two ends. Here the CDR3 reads CASSLPRRGSEVYGYTF. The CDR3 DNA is TGTGCCAGCAGCTTGCCGCGTAGAGGCAGTGAGGTCTATGGCTACACCTTC.

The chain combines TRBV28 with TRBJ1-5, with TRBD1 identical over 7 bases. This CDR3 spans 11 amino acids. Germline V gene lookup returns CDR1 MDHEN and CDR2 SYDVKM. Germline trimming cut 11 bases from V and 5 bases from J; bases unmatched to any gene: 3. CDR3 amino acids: CASQGDQPQHF. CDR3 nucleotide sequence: TGTGCCTCGCAGGGGGATCAGCCCCAGCATTTT.

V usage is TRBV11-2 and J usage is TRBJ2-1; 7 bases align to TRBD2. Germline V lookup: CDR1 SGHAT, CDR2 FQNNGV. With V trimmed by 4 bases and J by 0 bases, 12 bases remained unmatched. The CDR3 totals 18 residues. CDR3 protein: CASSWGGLGRSSYNEQFF. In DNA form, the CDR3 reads TGTGCCAGCAGCTGGGGGGGTCTGGGGCGGAGCTCCTACAATGAGCAGTTCTTC.

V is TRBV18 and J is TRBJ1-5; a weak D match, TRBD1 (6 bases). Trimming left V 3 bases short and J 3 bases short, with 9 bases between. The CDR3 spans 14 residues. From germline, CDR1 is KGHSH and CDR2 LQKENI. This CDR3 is CASSPRTDNQPQHF. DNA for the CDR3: TGTGCCAGCTCACCCCGGACAGACAATCAGCCCCAGCATTTT.

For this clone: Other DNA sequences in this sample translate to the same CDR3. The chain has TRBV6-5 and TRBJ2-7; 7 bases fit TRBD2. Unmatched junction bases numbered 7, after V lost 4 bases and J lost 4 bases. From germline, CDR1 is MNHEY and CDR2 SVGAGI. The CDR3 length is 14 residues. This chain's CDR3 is CASSSGTGGYEQYF. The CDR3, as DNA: TGTGCCAGCAGTTCAGGGACCGGGGGGTACGAGCAGTACTTC.

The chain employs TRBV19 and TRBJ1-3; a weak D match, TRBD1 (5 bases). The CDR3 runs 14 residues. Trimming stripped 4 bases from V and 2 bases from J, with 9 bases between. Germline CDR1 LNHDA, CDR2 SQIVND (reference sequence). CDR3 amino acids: CASSTTAPGNTIYF. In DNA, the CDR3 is TGTGCCAGTAGTACGACAGCGCCTGGAAACACCATATATTTT.

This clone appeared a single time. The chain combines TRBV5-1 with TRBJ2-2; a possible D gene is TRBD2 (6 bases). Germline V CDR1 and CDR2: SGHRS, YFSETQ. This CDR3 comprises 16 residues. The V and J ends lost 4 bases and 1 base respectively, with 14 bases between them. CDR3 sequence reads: CASSSVGGVNTGELFF. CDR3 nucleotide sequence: TGCGCCAGCAGCAGCGTTGGAGGGGTGAACACCGGGGAGCTGTTTTTT.

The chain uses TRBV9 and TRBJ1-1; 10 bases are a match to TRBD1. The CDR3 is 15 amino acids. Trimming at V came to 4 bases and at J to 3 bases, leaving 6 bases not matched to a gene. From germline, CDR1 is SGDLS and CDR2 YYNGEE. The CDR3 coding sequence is TGTGCCAGCAGCTTGACCGGGACAGGGGACACTGAAGCTTTCTTT. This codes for CASSLTGTGDTEAFF.

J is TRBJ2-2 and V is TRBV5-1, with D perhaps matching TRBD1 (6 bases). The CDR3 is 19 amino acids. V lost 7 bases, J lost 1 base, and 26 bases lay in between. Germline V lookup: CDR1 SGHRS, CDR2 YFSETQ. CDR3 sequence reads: CASAGGILRIARNTGELFF. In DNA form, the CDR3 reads TGCGCCAGCGCTGGGGGCATACTCAGGATCGCTCGGAACACCGGGGAGCTGTTTTTT.

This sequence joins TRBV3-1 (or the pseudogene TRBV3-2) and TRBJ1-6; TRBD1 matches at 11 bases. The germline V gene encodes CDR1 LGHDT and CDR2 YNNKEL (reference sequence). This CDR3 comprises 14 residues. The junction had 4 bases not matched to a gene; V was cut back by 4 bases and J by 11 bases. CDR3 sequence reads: CASSLGQGAAPLHF. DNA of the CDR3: TGTGCCAGCAGCCTAGGACAGGGGGCGGCACCCCTCCACTTT.

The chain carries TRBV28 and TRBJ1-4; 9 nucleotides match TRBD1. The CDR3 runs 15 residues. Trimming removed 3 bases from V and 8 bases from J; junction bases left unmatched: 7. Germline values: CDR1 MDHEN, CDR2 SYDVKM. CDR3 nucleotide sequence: TGTGCCAGCAGTTTGTCCGGGACAGGGTACGAAAAACTGTTTTTT. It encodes CASSLSGTGYEKLFF. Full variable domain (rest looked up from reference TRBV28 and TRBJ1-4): DVKVTQSSRYLVKRTGEKVFLECVQDMDHENMFWYRQDPGLGLRLIYFSYDVKMKEKGDIPEGYSVSREKKERFSLILESASTNQTSMYLCASSLSGTGYEKLFFGSGTQLSVL.

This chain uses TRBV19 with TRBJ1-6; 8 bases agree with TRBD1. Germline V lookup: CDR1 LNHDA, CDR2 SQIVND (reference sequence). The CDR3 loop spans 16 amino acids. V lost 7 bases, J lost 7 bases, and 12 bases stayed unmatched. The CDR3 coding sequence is TGTGCCAGTACCTACGACAGGGGTCTCGGGAATTCACCCCTCCACTTT. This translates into CASTYDRGLGNSPLHF.

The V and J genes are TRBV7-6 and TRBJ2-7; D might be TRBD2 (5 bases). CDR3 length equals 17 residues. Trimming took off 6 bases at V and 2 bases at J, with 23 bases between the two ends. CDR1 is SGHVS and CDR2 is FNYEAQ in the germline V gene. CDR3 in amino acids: CASSRRPLGSRTYEQYF. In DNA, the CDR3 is TGTGCCAGCAGTAGGCGCCCCCTTGGGAGTAGAACCTACGAGCAGTACTTC.